Following are 28 T cell receptor beta chains from one sample sequenced in a study of early T cells in non-severe SARS-CoV-2 infection. TCRdb itself ran the 5' RACE reads through MiXCR, one entry per CDR3 protein. The sample includes approximately 50,000 distinct CDR3 sequences, about 9.8% of them seen just once. The sample comprised whole blood. These receptors came from an adult who was a healthcare worker with PCR-confirmed SARS-CoV-2 infection or an uninfected control (not recorded which).

V is TRBV11-2 and J is TRBJ2-7; D unclear. The CDR3 has 15 amino acids. Germline V gives CDR1 SGHAT, CDR2 FQNNGV. V was shortened by 0 bases and J by 2 bases, with 11 bases between the two germline ends. The CDR3 loop reads CASSLEGSSTYEQYF. The CDR3 DNA is TGTGCCAGCAGCTTAGAGGGAAGTAGCACCTACGAGCAGTACTTC.

Note on this clonotype: A much larger clone lies a single base off, so this may be a read error. The rearrangement links TRBV7-2 to TRBJ2-1; tentative D call: TRBD2 (6 bases). V was clipped by 1 base and J by 8 bases, with 18 bases between them. CDR1 and CDR2 from the germline V gene are SGHTA and FQGNSA. The CDR3 spans 16 residues. The chain's CDR3 is CASSLDSRRASYEQFF. The CDR3 nucleotides are TGTGCCAGCAGCTTAGACAGCAGGAGGGCTAGCTATGAGCAGTTCTTC.

The rearrangement links TRBV11-1 to TRBJ2-1, with D possibly being TRBD1 or TRBD2 (5 bases each). The CDR3 consists of 12 residues. CDR1 SGHAT and CDR2 FQDESV come from the germline V gene (reference sequence). V shed 5 bases and J shed 7 bases, with 9 bases lying between them. CDR3 loop: CASSHGANEQFF. CDR3 sequence (DNA): TGTGCCAGCAGCCACGGGGCGAATGAGCAGTTCTTC.

This clonotype was found many times. This sequence joins TRBV12-3 or TRBV12-4 and TRBJ2-3, with 8 bases identical to TRBD1. This CDR3 is 16 amino acids long. The V segment lost 0 bases and the J segment 4 bases; nucleotides outside the gene matches: 6. The CDR3 region has the DNA TGTGCCAGCAGTTTAGCCCTACAGGGGGTTGCAGATACGCAGTATTTT. Amino acid sequence: CASSLALQGVADTQYF.

This clonotype appeared many times. This rearrangement joins TRBV5-1 to TRBJ2-2; D unresolved. With 0 bases removed from V and 1 base from J, the gap between germline ends came to 10 bases. Per the germline V gene, CDR1 is SGHRS and CDR2 is YFSETQ. The CDR3 is 16 amino acids. The CDR3 spells CASSLAVAQNTGELFF. The CDR3 DNA sequence: TGCGCCAGCAGCTTGGCGGTAGCCCAGAACACCGGGGAGCTGTTTTTT.

This clonotype has at least ten counts. The chain uses TRBV7-9 and TRBJ1-4; tentatively, D is TRBD1 (6 bases). Trimming removed 4 bases at V and 4 bases at J, with 7 bases between. The germline V gene encodes CDR1 SEHNR and CDR2 FQNEAQ (reference sequence). The length of the CDR3 is 13 residues. The CDR3 loop is CASSYRVNEKLFF. The CDR3, as DNA: TGTGCCAGCAGCTACAGGGTTAATGAAAAACTGTTTTTT.

This clonotype has a count of ten or more. This rearrangement joins TRBV7-9 to TRBJ2-1; D not resolved. The V and J ends lost 5 bases and 0 bases respectively, with 8 bases between them. Germline V gives CDR1 SEHNR, CDR2 FQNEAQ (reference sequence). This CDR3 spans 14 amino acids. The CDR3 DNA follows: TGTGCCAGCAGCGATACCGGCTCCTACAATGAGCAGTTCTTC. Translation: CASSDTGSYNEQFF. The entire variable domain, with the rest obtained from reference TRBV7-9 and TRBJ2-1, is as follows: DTGVSQNPRHKITKRGQNVTFRCDPISEHNRLYWYRQTLGQGPEFLTYFQNEAQLEKSRLLSDRFSAERPKGSFSTLEIQRTEQGDSAMYLCASSDTGSYNEQFFGPGTRLTVL.

This clonotype was observed a handful of times. The chain joins TRBV4-1 to TRBJ2-3, with TRBD2 matching over 8 bases. Unmatched junction bases numbered 10, after V lost 3 bases and J lost 2 bases. Germline-derived CDR1 and CDR2 are MGHRA and YSYEKL. CDR3 length: 17 residues. The CDR3 here is CASSHPVTRGDTDTQYF. Written as DNA, the CDR3 is TGCGCCAGCAGCCATCCCGTAACGCGGGGGGACACAGATACGCAGTATTTT.

This clonotype was detected only a few times. V gene TRBV11-1 combines with J gene TRBJ2-4; D unresolved. The CDR3 runs to 16 residues. CDR1 is SGHAT, CDR2 FQDESV, per germline (reference sequence). Trimming left V 5 bases short and J 4 bases short, with 18 bases between. Written as DNA, the CDR3 is TGTGCCAGCAGCCAACCGGATAGGGATAGTAAAAACATTCAGTACTTC. This encodes CASSQPDRDSKNIQYF.

This clonotype was detected ten times or more. V is TRBV4-1 and J is TRBJ2-5; 8 bases fit TRBD1. The V gene's germline CDR1 is MGHRA and CDR2 YSYEKL. V dropped 4 bases and J dropped 5; count of bases not matched to a gene: 9. The CDR3 is made up of 15 amino acids. CDR3: CASSPMTGASETQYF. The DNA of the CDR3 is TGCGCCAGCAGCCCTATGACAGGGGCCAGCGAGACCCAGTACTTC.

There are many counts of this clonotype. J is TRBJ1-1 and V is TRBV4-1, with D unclear. V was shortened by 1 base and J by 10 bases, with 13 bases between the two germline ends. The germline V gene has CDR1 MGHRA and CDR2 YSYEKL. The length of the CDR3 is 13 residues. The CDR3: CASSQVATFAAFF. CDR3 bases: TGCGCCAGCAGCCAAGTCGCTACATTTGCAGCTTTCTTT.

This clonotype appeared many times. The rearrangement joins TRBV7-9 to TRBJ1-5; D gene unclear. This CDR3 has 12 residues. The germline V gene has CDR1 SEHNR and CDR2 FQNEAQ (reference sequence). V lost 0 bases and J 7 bases, leaving 4 bases between the germline ends. The DNA of the CDR3 is TGTGCCAGCAGCTTAGCGAAGCAGCCCCAGCATTTT. Protein sequence: CASSLAKQPQHF.

The chain recombines TRBV19 with TRBJ2-2; D might be TRBD1 (5 bases). Germline V gives CDR1 LNHDA, CDR2 SQIVND (reference sequence). CDR3 size: 16 residues. V lost 1 base and J lost 5, with 14 bases in between. CDR3 nucleotides: TGTGCCAGTAGTATAGGGGCAGGGAAGTATACCGGGGAGCTGTTTTTT. Translated: CASSIGAGKYTGELFF.

V gene TRBV7-9 combines with J gene TRBJ1-2, with a possible D match to TRBD1 (5 bases). Germline CDR1 reads SEHNR; CDR2 reads FQNEAQ (reference sequence). This CDR3 has 13 amino acids. V lost 5 bases and J 4 bases, leaving 11 bases between the germline ends. Here the CDR3 reads CASSPGTLYGYTF. The DNA for the CDR3 is TGTGCCAGCAGCCCAGGGACCCTCTATGGCTACACCTTC.

V is TRBV6-5 and J is TRBJ1-1; the D is unclear. This CDR3 has 17 residues. The V end lost 0 bases, the J end lost 2 bases, and 16 bases lay between the germline ends. Germline CDR1 reads MNHEY; CDR2 reads SVGAGI. CDR3 sequence: CASSYSGLSMGNTEAFF. The DNA for the CDR3 is TGTGCCAGCAGTTACTCCGGATTAAGTATGGGAAACACTGAAGCTTTCTTT.

This clonotype was recorded at least ten times. The chain has TRBV4-2 and TRBJ2-1; weak D call: TRBD2 (5 bases). The CDR3 is made up of 15 amino acids. Germline V gives CDR1 LGHNA, CDR2 YNFKEQ. V lost 0 bases and J lost 6, with 12 bases in between. The CDR3 loop reads CASSQDETMPNEQFF. The CDR3 nucleotides read TGTGCCAGCAGCCAAGATGAGACTATGCCCAATGAGCAGTTCTTC.

This clonotype has at least ten counts. This chain joins TRBV2 and TRBJ2-7; no clear D gene. The CDR3 length is 11 residues. Germline CDR1 and CDR2: SNHLY and FYNNEI. The germline V and J ends were trimmed by 4 bases and 3 bases, with 4 bases remaining between them. The chain's CDR3 is CASSVGYEQYF. The CDR3, as DNA: TGTGCCAGCAGTGTTGGCTACGAGCAGTACTTC.

The chain has TRBV7-9 and TRBJ1-4, with D maybe TRBD1 (5 bases). The V and J ends lost 5 bases and 1 base respectively, with 8 bases between them. Germline V gene lookup returns CDR1 SEHNR and CDR2 FQNEAQ (reference sequence). The CDR3 is 14 amino acids. The CDR3: CASSAGQTNEKLFF. The CDR3 bases are TGTGCCAGCAGCGCAGGGCAAACTAATGAAAAACTGTTTTTT. Based on the CDR3 plus reference TRBV7-9 and TRBJ1-4, the full variable domain is DTGVSQNPRHKITKRGQNVTFRCDPISEHNRLYWYRQTLGQGPEFLTYFQNEAQLEKSRLLSDRFSAERPKGSFSTLEIQRTEQGDSAMYLCASSAGQTNEKLFFGSGTQLSVL.

This clonotype was counted at least ten times. The chain carries TRBV19 and TRBJ2-2, with no clear D. CDR1 and CDR2 from the germline V gene are LNHDA and SQIVND (reference sequence). V dropped 10 bases and J dropped 7 bases, with 19 bases sitting between them. This CDR3 is built from 14 residues. This chain's CDR3 is CATTLGKSIGELFF. CDR3 sequence (DNA): TGTGCCACAACTCTGGGGAAATCGATCGGGGAGCTGTTTTTT.

There are many counts of this clonotype. The chain employs TRBV7-9 and TRBJ1-6; no firm D call. Trimming stripped 6 bases from V and 6 bases from J, with 15 bases between. CDR1 SEHNR and CDR2 FQNEAQ come from the germline V gene (reference sequence). There are 15 residues in the CDR3. The CDR3: CASRPPGGSNSPLHF. CDR3 in DNA: TGTGCCAGCAGACCCCCGGGCGGCAGTAATTCACCCCTCCACTTT.

This clonotype was counted many times. This chain links TRBV7-6 with TRBJ2-7, with 7 nucleotides matching TRBD1. CDR1 and CDR2 (germline): SGHVS, FNYEAQ. The CDR3 runs 15 residues. Trimming took 5 bases from V and 2 from J; bases not matched to a gene: 9. The CDR3 here is CASSPRWDRAYEQYF. DNA of the CDR3: TGTGCCAGCAGCCCGAGGTGGGACAGAGCCTACGAGCAGTACTTC.

Only a few counts were recorded for this clonotype. The rearrangement links TRBV11-3 to TRBJ2-3; 8 bases fit TRBD2. CDR3 length: 17 amino acids. Germline-derived CDR1 and CDR2 are SGHNT and YENEEA. V shed 5 bases, J shed 4 bases, and the junction held 14 bases outside the gene matches. DNA for the CDR3: TGTGCCAGCAGCCCACGTAGGGGAGCGGGAGAACCAGATACGCAGTATTTT. Protein sequence: CASSPRRGAGEPDTQYF.

The J gene is TRBJ2-7, the V gene TRBV7-2; D not resolved. The CDR3 length is 12 residues. Germline V gene data show CDR1 as SGHTA and CDR2 as FQGNSA. Trimming took 6 bases from V and 6 from J, leaving 12 bases between them. The CDR3 sequence is CASSPRISEQYF. The CDR3 bases are TGTGCCAGCAGTCCACGCATCTCCGAGCAGTACTTC.

Ten or more counts support this clonotype. The rearrangement links TRBV27 to TRBJ2-7; 7 bases map to TRBD1. The junction had 5 bases not matched to a gene; V was cut back by 5 bases and J by 4 bases. Germline assignment: CDR1 MNHEY and CDR2 SMNVEV (reference sequence). The CDR3 has 13 amino acids. CDR3 in amino acids: CASSATTGYEQYF. The CDR3 bases are TGTGCCAGCAGTGCGACGACAGGGTACGAGCAGTACTTC.

This clonotype was seen a few times. The rearrangement links TRBV5-1 to TRBJ1-1, with a possible D match to TRBD1 (5 bases). The length of the CDR3 is 14 residues. CDR1 SGHRS and CDR2 YFSETQ come from the germline V gene. The ends were cut back, 3 bases at V and 1 base at J, with 10 bases in the middle. The CDR3 coding sequence is TGCGCCAGCAGCTCCGGGACCGAGAACACTGAAGCTTTCTTT. Amino acids: CASSSGTENTEAFF.

This clonotype has ten or more counts. The J gene is TRBJ2-1, the V gene TRBV5-1, with 14 bases that match TRBD2. With 7 bases clipped from V and 8 bases from J, the junction kept 8 bases outside the gene matches. Looked up from germline, CDR1 is SGHRS and CDR2 is YFSETQ. The CDR3 runs to 15 residues. CDR3 coding DNA: TGCGCCAGCCGCCTTGGGACTAGCGGGAGCGATGAGCAGTTCTTC. As protein: CASRLGTSGSDEQFF.

Only a few counts were recorded for this clonotype. This chain links TRBV12-3 or TRBV12-4 with TRBJ2-7; TRBD2 aligns across 7 bases. With V trimmed by 6 bases and J by 4 bases, 15 bases remained unmatched. The CDR3 consists of 16 residues. This CDR3 is CASRTTSAASLYEQYF. CDR3 nucleotides: TGTGCCAGCAGAACTACTAGCGCCGCCTCCTTATACGAGCAGTACTTC.

This clonotype occurred many times. V gene TRBV7-9 combines with J gene TRBJ2-1; 8 bases match TRBD1. The CDR3 spans 15 residues. With V trimmed by 7 bases and J by 2 bases, 7 bases remained unmatched. Per the germline V gene, CDR1 is SEHNR and CDR2 is FQNEAQ (reference sequence). CDR3: CASIIRTGTYNEQFF. In DNA, the CDR3 is TGTGCCAGCATTATTCGGACAGGGACCTACAATGAGCAGTTCTTC. The complete variable domain, with remaining parts taken from reference TRBV7-9 and TRBJ2-1, reads DTGVSQNPRHKITKRGQNVTFRCDPISEHNRLYWYRQTLGQGPEFLTYFQNEAQLEKSRLLSDRFSAERPKGSFSTLEIQRTEQGDSAMYLCASIIRTGTYNEQFFGPGTRLTVL.